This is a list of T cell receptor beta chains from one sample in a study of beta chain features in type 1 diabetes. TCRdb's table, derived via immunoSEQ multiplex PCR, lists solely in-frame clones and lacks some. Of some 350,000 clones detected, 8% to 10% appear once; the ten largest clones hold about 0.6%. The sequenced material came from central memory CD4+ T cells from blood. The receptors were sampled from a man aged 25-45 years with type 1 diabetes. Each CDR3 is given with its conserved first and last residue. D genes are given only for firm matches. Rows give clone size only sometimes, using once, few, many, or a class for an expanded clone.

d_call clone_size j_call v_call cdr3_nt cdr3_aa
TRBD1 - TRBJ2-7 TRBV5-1 TGCGCCAGCAGCATTACAGGGGCCTACGAGCAGTACTTC CASSITGAYEQYF
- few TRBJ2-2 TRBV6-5 TGTGCCAGCATAAATAGTAACACCGGGGAGCTGTTTTTT CASINSNTGELFF
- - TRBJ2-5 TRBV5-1 TGCGCCAGCAGCTTTGGGTGGGCACCCCAAGAGACCCAGTACTTC CASSFGWAPQETQYF
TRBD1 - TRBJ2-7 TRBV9 TGTGCCAGCAGCGTAGCTGTACAGACAGGGGACGGCGAGCAGTACTTC CASSVAVQTGDGEQYF
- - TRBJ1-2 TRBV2 TGTGCCAGCAGCCTAGGACAGAACTATGGCTACACCTTC CASSLGQNYGYTF
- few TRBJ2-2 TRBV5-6 TGTGCCAGCAGTCCTCTAGGATCCGGGGAGCTGTTTTTT CASSPLGSGELFF
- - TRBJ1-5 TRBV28 TGTGTCACGGCGACCCCCTCTCTCGGGCCCCAGCATTTT CVTATPSLGPQHF
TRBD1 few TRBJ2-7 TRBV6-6 TGTGCCAGCAGTTTAGGTGACAGGGGGCTAGGGGAGCAGTACTTC CASSLGDRGLGEQYF
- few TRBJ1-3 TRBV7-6 TGTGCCAGCAGCTTAGGGCCGAGCTCTGGAAACACCATATATTTT CASSLGPSSGNTIYF
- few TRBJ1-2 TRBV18 TGTGCCAGCTCACCTCTTTTAGGGGGGGCGGAAGGCTACACCTTC CASSPLLGGAEGYTF
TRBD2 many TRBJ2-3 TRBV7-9 TGTGCCAGCAGCCAGGGACTAGCTGGACTCACAGATACGCAGTATTTT CASSQGLAGLTDTQYF
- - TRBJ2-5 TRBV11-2 TGTGCCAGCAGCTTAGGGACGGTCCAAGAGACCCAGTACTTC CASSLGTVQETQYF
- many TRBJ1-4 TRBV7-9 TGTGCCAGCAGCGAGAGGGGATTCGGTGGTGAAAAACTGTTTTTT CASSERGFGGEKLFF
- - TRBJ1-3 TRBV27 TGTGCCAGCAGTTTGAACAGGGACGTAAACACCATATATTTT CASSLNRDVNTIYF
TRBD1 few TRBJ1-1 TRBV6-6 TGTGCCAGCAGTTGGACAGGGAGAGACACTGAAGCTTTCTTT CASSWTGRDTEAFF
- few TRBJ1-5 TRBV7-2 TGTGCCAGCAGGGGCGGGACGGGTGCGCAGCCCCAGCATTTT CASRGGTGAQPQHF
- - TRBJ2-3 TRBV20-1 TGCAGTGCTCGGACAGCAGATACGCAGTATTTT CSARTADTQYF
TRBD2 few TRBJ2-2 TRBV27 TGTGCCAGCAGTCCAGACGGGAGGGACCCCGGGGAGCTGTTTTTT CASSPDGRDPGELFF
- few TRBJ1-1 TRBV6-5 TGTGCCAGCAGTGAGACAGAAAACACTGAAGCTTTCTTT CASSETENTEAFF
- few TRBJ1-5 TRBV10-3 TGTGCCAGCAGTGAAGCCCGACCTGGGCCCCAGCATTTT CASSEARPGPQHF
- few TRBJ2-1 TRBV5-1 TGCGCCAGCAGCCCCCGAGGGCCCGGGGATGAGCAGTTCTTC CASSPRGPGDEQFF
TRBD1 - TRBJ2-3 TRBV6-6 TGTGCCAGCAGTTACTCGGGACAGGGGGCCACAGATACGCAGTATTTT CASSYSGQGATDTQYF
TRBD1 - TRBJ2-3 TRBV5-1 TGCGCCAGCAGAGTAGTCGGGACAGGGGGAGATACGCAGTATTTT CASRVVGTGGDTQYF
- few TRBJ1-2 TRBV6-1 TGTGCCAGCAGTGGCCGAAGCGGGGGGAATAACTATGGCTACACCTTC CASSGRSGGNNYGYTF
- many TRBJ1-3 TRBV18 TGTGCCAGCTCACCATCGGCGGCTGGAAACACCATATATTTT CASSPSAAGNTIYF
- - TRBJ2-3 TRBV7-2 TGTGCCAGCAGCTTACCAGGGGGGTTTACGTATTTT CASSLPGGFTYF
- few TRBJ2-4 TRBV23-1 TGCGCCAGCAGTCATCTCTTGGTGCGGGCGGTGATAAAAAACATTCAGTACTTC CASSHLLVRAVIKNIQYF
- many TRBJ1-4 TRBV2 TGTGCCAGCAGCGGCACGCTTCAGGATGTTAATGAAAAACTGTTTTTT CASSGTLQDVNEKLFF
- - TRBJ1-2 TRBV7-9 TGTGCCAGCAGCTTAGAAGGGGGTAATGGCTACACCTTC CASSLEGGNGYTF
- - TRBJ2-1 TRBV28 TGTGCCAGCAGTTCCAGCAGTGAGCAGTTCTTC CASSSSSEQFF
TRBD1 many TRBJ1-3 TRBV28 TGTGCCAGCAGTTTCCTCAGGGGGCGGCACACCATATATTTT CASSFLRGRHTIYF
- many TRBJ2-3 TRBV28 TGTGCCAGCAGTCTCCGGATGGATACGCAGTATTTT CASSLRMDTQYF
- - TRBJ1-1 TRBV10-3 TGTGCCATCAAGGACAGCCGGGGGGCTGAAGCTTTCTTT CAIKDSRGAEAFF
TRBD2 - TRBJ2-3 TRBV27 TGTGCCAGCAGTTTGCGACCGGGGGGGGATACGCAGTATTTT CASSLRPGGDTQYF
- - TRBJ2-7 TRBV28 TGTGCCAGCAGTTTATCTACAGGGCGCGAGCAGTACTTC CASSLSTGREQYF
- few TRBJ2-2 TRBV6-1 TGTGCCAGCAGTGTAGTCCCGAACACCGGGGAGCTGTTTTTT CASSVVPNTGELFF
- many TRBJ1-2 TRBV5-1 TGCGCCAGCAGCTTCGGAGAAGCTAACTATGGCTACACCTTC CASSFGEANYGYTF
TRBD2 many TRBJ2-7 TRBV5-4 TGTGCCAGCAGCTTGGCTAGCGGGACAGCCTACGAGCAGTACTTC CASSLASGTAYEQYF
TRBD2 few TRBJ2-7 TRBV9 TGTGCCAGCAGCCCCCGGACTAGCGGGACGGGCGAGCAGTACTTC CASSPRTSGTGEQYF
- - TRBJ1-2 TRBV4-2 TGTGCCAGCAGCTTTGACCGTTTCCATGGCTACACCTTC CASSFDRFHGYTF
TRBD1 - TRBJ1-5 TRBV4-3 TGCGCCAGCAGCCGGAAAGGACAGGGGGCGGACCAGCCCCAGCATTTT CASSRKGQGADQPQHF
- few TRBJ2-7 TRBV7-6 TGTGCCAGCAGCTTCAGGGCAGGGTTAGCCTACGAGCAGTACTTC CASSFRAGLAYEQYF
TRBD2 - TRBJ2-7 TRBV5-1 TGCGCCAGCAGCTTGGAGTCTAGCGGGAATTTCCCCTACGAGCAGTACTTC CASSLESSGNFPYEQYF
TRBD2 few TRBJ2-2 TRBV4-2 TGTGCCAGCAGCCGCCGGGAGGGCCTTGACACCGGGGAGCTGTTTTTT CASSRREGLDTGELFF
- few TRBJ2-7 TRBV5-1 TGCGCCAGCAGCTACGGAGGCAGGGCCTACGAGCAGTACTTC CASSYGGRAYEQYF
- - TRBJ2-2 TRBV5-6 TGTGCCAGCAGCCTGGTGGGTACCGGGCCGACCGGGGAGCTGTTTTTT CASSLVGTGPTGELFF